Below, 5 T cell receptor beta chains from the same sample are listed, as sequenced in a study of beta chain features in type 1 diabetes. Every isolated RNA sample was fully reverse transcribed, so sequencing captured expressed TCRB transcripts. Produced via immunoSEQ multiplex PCR; TCRdb's table is partial and in-frame only. The table records about 290,000 clones, about 8.5% of them present only once. Source material: central memory CD4+ T cells from blood. The receptors originated from a woman aged 18-29 years in good health.

The chain is built from TRBV7-9 and TRBJ2-1; 8 bases align to TRBD1. V lost 8 bases to trimming and J lost 7 bases; unmatched junction nucleotides: 7. The germline V gene has CDR1 SEHNR and CDR2 FQNEAQ (reference sequence). This CDR3 has 13 residues. As DNA, the CDR3 is TGTGCCAGCGGACGACAGGGGCGAAATGAGCAGTTCTTC. It is translated as CASGRQGRNEQFF.

This clone has just a few counts. The chain joins TRBV2 to TRBJ2-3; the match to TRBD1 covers 9 bases. V lost 6 bases to trimming and J lost 4 bases; unmatched junction nucleotides: 5. Germline CDR1 is SNHLY and CDR2 is FYNNEI. This CDR3 comprises 14 residues. The CDR3 DNA reads TGTGCCAGCAGAGTAGGACAGGGGCCAGATACGCAGTATTTT. As protein: CASRVGQGPDTQYF.

This clone has only a few counts. The chain has TRBV5-1 and TRBJ1-1; D uncertain. The V end lost 0 bases, the J end lost 0 bases, and 12 bases lay between the germline ends. The germline V gene encodes CDR1 SGHRS and CDR2 YFSETQ. This CDR3 contains 16 residues. CDR3 DNA: TGCGCCAGCAGCTTGGGACAACGAGCTTTGAACACTGAAGCTTTCTTT. Translation: CASSLGQRALNTEAFF.

This clone was picked up a small number of times. The CDR3 protein is CASSGKGLGQFF. CDR3 nucleotide sequence: TGTGCCAGCAGCGGTAAGGGGCTTGGGCAGTTCTTC. The gene calls are TRBV11-3 and TRBJ2-1; maybe TRBD1 (5 bases). Trimming took 5 bases from V and 12 from J, leaving 14 bases between them. This CDR3 is 12 amino acids long. Germline V lookup: CDR1 SGHNT, CDR2 YENEEA.

The chain recombines TRBV18 with TRBJ1-2; unclear D gene. There are 13 residues in the CDR3. Between the trimmed V and J ends, which lost 5 bases and 4 bases, there was a span of 11 bases. Germline V CDR1 and CDR2: KGHSH, LQKENI. The CDR3 loop is CASSSTAGYGYTF. CDR3 nucleotides: TGTGCCAGCTCATCTACGGCGGGCTATGGCTACACCTTC.